This TCR beta chain is drawn from a study of blood T cells in healthy people across ages. On the study more broadly: Template-switching capture recovered about one barcoded beta molecule per two T cells. Whole-study results and caveats: The lack of PBMC sorting stopped any conclusive naive versus antigen-experienced comparison.

It was with a sample-barcoded 5' primer and a J-beta primer mix that a second PCR of roughly 7 to 12 cycles was run. A tag from a template-switch adaptor with 12 random nucleotides marked each cDNA molecule. Via MiXCR, TCRdb re-called the 5' RACE reads, giving one row per CDR3 protein. The sample yields roughly 1,700,000 distinct CDR3 sequences, 25% to 30% seen once. V lost 3 bases, J lost 7 bases, and 19 bases lay in between. Germline V CDR1 and CDR2: KGHSH, LQKENI. There are 16 residues in the CDR3. The table lists this clonotype with a few counts. Its antigen is unidentified. V is TRBV18 and J is TRBJ2-1; no clear D gene. The clonotype was recovered from a woman aged 30 to 39 in good health. The sequenced material came from blood. The CDR3: CASSPLGSEARNEQFF. Written as DNA, the CDR3 is TGTGCCAGCTCACCGCTCGGTTCAGAGGCAAGGAATGAGCAGTTCTTC.